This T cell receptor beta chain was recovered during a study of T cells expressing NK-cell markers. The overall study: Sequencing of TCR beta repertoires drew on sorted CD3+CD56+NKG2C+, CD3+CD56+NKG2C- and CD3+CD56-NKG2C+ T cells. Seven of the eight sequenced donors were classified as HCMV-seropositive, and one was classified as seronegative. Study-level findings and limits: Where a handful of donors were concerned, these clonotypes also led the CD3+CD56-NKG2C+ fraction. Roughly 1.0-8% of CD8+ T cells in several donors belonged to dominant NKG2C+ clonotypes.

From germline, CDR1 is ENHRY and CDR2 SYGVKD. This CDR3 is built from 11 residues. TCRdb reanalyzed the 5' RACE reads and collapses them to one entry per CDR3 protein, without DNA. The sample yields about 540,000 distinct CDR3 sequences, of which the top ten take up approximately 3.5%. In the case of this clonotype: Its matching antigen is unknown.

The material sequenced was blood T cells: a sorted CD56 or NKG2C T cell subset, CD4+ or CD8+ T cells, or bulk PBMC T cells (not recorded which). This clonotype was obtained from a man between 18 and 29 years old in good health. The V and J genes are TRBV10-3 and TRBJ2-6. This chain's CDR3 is CAISGANVLTF.